This TCR beta chain was sequenced for a study of CD8 T cells in Susac syndrome (dated by TCRdb to between 2018 and 2021). Notes on the research overall: Whether CD8+ T cell activation and differentiation in Susac syndrome was antigen driven was tested using repertoire sequencing. The study compared CD8+ T cell repertoire clonality among approximately twelve healthy donors, about 14 Susac syndrome patients and some 16 multiple sclerosis patients. The paper's findings and limits, for the study overall: The number of individuals in the TCR sequencing and HLA analysis was recognized as being relatively small.

Points on this clonotype: Its cognate antigen has yet to be identified. No much larger clone exists at a distance of one base, and base qualities are not known.

RNA was extracted using the RNeasy kit, and about 0.45 to 1 ug of the RNA was reverse transcribed with random hexamers. The immunoSEQ multiplex PCR assay, which covers 54 Vbeta and 13 Jbeta segments, was used to amplify TCR beta CDR3 regions. PCR amplification bias was corrected by using a synthetic template baseline for primer optimization and computational correction. The published analysis was carried out like this. Reads were annotated to V, D and J genes per IMGT and analyzed with immunoSEQ Analyzer, keeping only productive sequences. Clonality was calculated as one minus the Shannon entropy normalized by log2 of the number of productive unique sequences. For each patient and control, public and private clones were evaluated within the 100 most prevalent clones. Clones were defined as Susac-specific if absent from the healthy and MS cohorts, from some 1,000 published viral clones and from other ImmuneACCESS disease sequences. Starting from the raw public reads, TCRdb applied fastp trimming at Q25, assembled clones with MiXCR and retained in-frame beta chains. Rows with a matching CDR3 protein are joined into one entry that keeps the most common DNA and genes. TCRdb, not the authors, supplied the V and J calls. The sample table holds 160,000 or so distinct CDR3 sequences, of which around 95% were seen once. The ten most abundant clones make up 0.15% of the sample.

High-throughput TCR beta sequencing profiled peripheral blood CD8+ and CD4+ T cells from healthy donors, Susac syndrome patients and multiple sclerosis patients. Treatment-naive patients with stable or active relapsing-remitting disease fulfilling revised McDonald criteria were used as multiple sclerosis controls. Bulk CD8+ and CD4+ T cells were purified by magnetic negative isolation, while CD8+ TEMRA cells were enriched using FACS. Blood was drawn into EDTA tubes, processed within 24 hours, and PBMCs were isolated by density gradient centrifugation. PBMCs intended for TCR sequencing were frozen in liquid nitrogen and were later thawed in a 37 degrees C water bath. The sorted or isolated CD4+, CD8+ and CD8+ TEMRA cells reached a purity of at least 90%. The TCR comes from a human donor with multiple sclerosis. What was sequenced was CD8+ T cells from PBMCs.

The CDR3 corresponds to CASSGVDRGEKLFF. Read as DNA, the sequence is TGTGCCAGCAGTGGGGTCGACAGGGGAGAAAAACTGTTTTTT. The receptor chain draws on TRBV6-5 and TRBJ1-4; TRBD1 lines up with 8 middle nucleotides. Here V drops 5 bases and J drops 8 bases, and the junction holds 7 bases not matched to any gene. CDR3 length: 14 amino acids, cysteine to phenylalanine. Kept here is only the CDR3 DNA, which spans 42 bases and is read in frame from base 1. The germline V gene supplies CDR1 MNHEY and CDR2 SVGAGI.